A single sample gave rise to the 8 T cell receptor beta chains below, sequenced in a study of blood T cell repertoires in COVID-19. Data came from immunoSEQ multiplex PCR; TCRdb stores just in-frame clones and leaves some out. This repertoire shows about 15,000 clones, about 85% found once; its top ten account for 50% to 60%. The sample comprised peripheral blood. These TCRs come from a man aged 55-75 years with acute or convalescent COVID-19.

The chain has TRBV5-4 and TRBJ1-6; D is possibly TRBD1 (6 bases). Germline lookup yields CDR1 SGHNT and CDR2 YYREEE (reference sequence). The V and J ends lost 5 bases and 7 bases respectively, with 22 bases between them. CDR3 size: 17 residues. CDR3 amino acids: CASSSQQGKRGNSPLHF. CDR3 bases: TGTGCCAGCAGTTCGCAACAGGGAAAAAGGGGAAATTCACCCCTCCACTTT. Filled out from reference TRBV5-4 and TRBJ1-6, the complete variable domain reads ETGVTQSPTHLIKTRGQQVTLRCSSQSGHNTVSWYQQALGQGPQFIFQYYREEENGRGNFPPRFSGLQFPNYSSELNVNALELDDSALYLCASSSQQGKRGNSPLHFGNGTRLTVT.

This clone was recorded once. CDR3 coding DNA: TGTGCCAGCTCACCAGGCAGGGAGGCCTACGAGCAGTACTTC. This gives the protein CASSPGREAYEQYF. This chain joins TRBV18 and TRBJ2-7; D is perhaps TRBD2 (6 bases). CDR3 size: 14 residues. Per germline, CDR1 KGHSH and CDR2 LQKENI. Trimming cost V 2 bases and J 2 bases, with 10 bases left between them.

J is TRBJ2-3 and V is TRBV19, with D uncertain. The V gene's germline CDR1 is LNHDA and CDR2 SQIVND (reference sequence). This CDR3 spans 12 amino acids. Trimming took off 4 bases at V and 6 bases at J, with 8 bases between the two ends. The CDR3 region is CASSTLRDTQYF. CDR3 sequence (DNA): TGTGCCAGTAGTACGTTGAGGGATACGCAGTATTTT.

There are a few counts of this clone. The chain is built from TRBV7-3 and TRBJ2-5; 13 bases are shared with TRBD2. CDR3 length equals 16 residues. The germline gives CDR1 SGHTA, CDR2 FQGTGA. Unmatched junction bases numbered 7, after V lost 5 bases and J lost 4 bases. The CDR3: CASSPKGLAGLETQYF. The CDR3 region has the DNA TGTGCCAGCAGCCCGAAGGGACTAGCGGGGTTAGAGACCCAGTACTTC.

The gene calls are TRBV5-1 and TRBJ1-1; tentatively, D is TRBD1 (5 bases). Germline V gene sequence: CDR1 SGHRS, CDR2 YFSETQ. CDR3 length equals 13 residues. Trimming took 4 bases from V and 1 from J, leaving 8 bases between them. As DNA, the CDR3 is TGCGCCAGCAGCGCCCAGGGGAACACTGAAGCTTTCTTT. Its translation is CASSAQGNTEAFF.

The chain uses TRBV7-9 and TRBJ1-4, with no clear D. From germline, CDR1 is SEHNR and CDR2 FQNEAQ (reference sequence). Trimming left V 4 bases short and J 4 bases short, with 10 bases between. This CDR3 region has 14 residues. DNA of the CDR3: TGTGCCAGCAGCTCAGATACCTTTAATGAAAAACTGTTTTTT. Protein product: CASSSDTFNEKLFF.

This chain uses TRBV5-1 with TRBJ2-3, with 9 bases lining up with TRBD1. The CDR3 spans 17 residues. From germline, CDR1 is SGHRS and CDR2 YFSETQ. V was clipped by 1 base and J by 4 bases; unmatched bases: 10. CDR3 nucleotides: TGCGCCAGCAGCTTGAAGAGACAGGGGGGGGCCCCAGATACGCAGTATTTT. Residues: CASSLKRQGGAPDTQYF.

The V call is TRBV14, the J call TRBJ2-7; 9 bases agree with TRBD1. Germline-derived CDR1 and CDR2 are SGHDN and FVKESK. CDR3 length equals 14 residues. The V gene end was trimmed by 3 bases and the J gene end by 6 bases; junction bases not matched to a gene: 6. The CDR3 loop reads CASSHRTGAGEQYF. CDR3 nucleotide sequence: TGTGCCAGCAGCCATAGGACAGGGGCAGGCGAGCAGTACTTC.